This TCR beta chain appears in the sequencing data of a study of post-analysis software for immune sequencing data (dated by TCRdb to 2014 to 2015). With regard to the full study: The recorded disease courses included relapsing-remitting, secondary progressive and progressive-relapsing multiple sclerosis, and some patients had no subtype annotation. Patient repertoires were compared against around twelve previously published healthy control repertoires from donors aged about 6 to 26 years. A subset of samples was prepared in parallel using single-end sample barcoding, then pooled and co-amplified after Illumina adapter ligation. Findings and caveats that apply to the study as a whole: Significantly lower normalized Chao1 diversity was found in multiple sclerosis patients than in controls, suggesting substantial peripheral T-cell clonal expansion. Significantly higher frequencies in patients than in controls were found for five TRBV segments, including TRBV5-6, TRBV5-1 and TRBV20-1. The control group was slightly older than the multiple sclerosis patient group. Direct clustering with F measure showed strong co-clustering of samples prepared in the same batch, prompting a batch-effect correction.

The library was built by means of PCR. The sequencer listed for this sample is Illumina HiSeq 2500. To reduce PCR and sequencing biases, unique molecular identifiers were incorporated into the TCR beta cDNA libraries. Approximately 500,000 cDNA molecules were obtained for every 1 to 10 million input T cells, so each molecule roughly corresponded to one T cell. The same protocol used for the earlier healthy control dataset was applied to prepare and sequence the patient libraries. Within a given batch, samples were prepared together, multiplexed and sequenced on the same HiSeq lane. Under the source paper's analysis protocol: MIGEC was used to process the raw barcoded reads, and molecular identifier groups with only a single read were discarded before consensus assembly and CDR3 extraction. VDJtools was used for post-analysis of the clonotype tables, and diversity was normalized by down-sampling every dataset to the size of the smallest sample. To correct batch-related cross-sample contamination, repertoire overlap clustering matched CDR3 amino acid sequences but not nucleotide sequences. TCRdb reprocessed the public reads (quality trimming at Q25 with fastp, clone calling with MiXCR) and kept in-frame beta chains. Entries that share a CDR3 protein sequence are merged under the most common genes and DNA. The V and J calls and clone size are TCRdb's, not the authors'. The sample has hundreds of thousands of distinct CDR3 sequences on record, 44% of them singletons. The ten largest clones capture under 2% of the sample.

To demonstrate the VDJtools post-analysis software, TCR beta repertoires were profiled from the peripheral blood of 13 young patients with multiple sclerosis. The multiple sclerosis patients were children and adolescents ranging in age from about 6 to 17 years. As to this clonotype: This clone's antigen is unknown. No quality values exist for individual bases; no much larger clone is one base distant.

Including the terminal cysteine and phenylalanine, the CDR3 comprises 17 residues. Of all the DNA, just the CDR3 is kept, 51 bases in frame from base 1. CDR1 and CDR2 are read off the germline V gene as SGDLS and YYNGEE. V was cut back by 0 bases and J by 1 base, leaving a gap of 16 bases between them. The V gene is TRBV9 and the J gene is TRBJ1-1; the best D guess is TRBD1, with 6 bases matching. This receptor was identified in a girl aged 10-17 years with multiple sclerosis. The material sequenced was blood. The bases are TGTGCCAGCAGCGTAGTGGGGGCAGCTATTGAGAACACTGAAGCTTTCTTT. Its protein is CASSVVGAAIENTEAFF.